A single sample is the source of the 5 T cell receptor beta chains below, sequenced in a study of metastatic and nonmetastatic thyroid tumors. TCRdb re-called the PCR reads with MiXCR. The table lists 30,000 or so clones, about 31% of them singletons. There were no patients who had received any treatment before thyroid surgery. Material: blood. These receptors came from a female donor with papillary thyroid cancer or a benign thyroid nodule (not recorded which). Some clones in this sample may be carry-over from other donors' samples.

This clone came up many times. The gene calls are TRBV7-9 and TRBJ2-5; D is ambiguous. This CDR3 comprises 13 residues. In germline, CDR1 is SEHNR, CDR2 FQNEAQ (reference sequence). The V and J ends lost 1 base and 4 bases respectively, with 7 bases between them. The CDR3 loop is CASSLGKAETQYF. CDR3 bases: TGTGCCAGCAGCTTAGGAAAGGCAGAGACCCAGTACTTC. Full variable domain (outside the CDR3, taken from reference TRBV7-9 and TRBJ2-5): DTGVSQNPRHKITKRGQNVTFRCDPISEHNRLYWYRQTLGQGPEFLTYFQNEAQLEKSRLLSDRFSAERPKGSFSTLEIQRTEQGDSAMYLCASSLGKAETQYFGPGTRLLVL.

This clone was detected many times. The DNA for the CDR3 is TGTGCCAGCAGCTTAAATCCGGGGCTGGCGCAGTATTTT. As protein: CASSLNPGLAQYF. This chain links TRBV7-3 with TRBJ2-3, with D possibly being TRBD1 or TRBD2 (5 bases each). The V gene's germline CDR1 is SGHTA and CDR2 FQGTGA. Trimming took off 1 base at V and 10 bases at J, with 12 bases between the two ends. The CDR3 extends over 13 amino acids.

This clone was counted at least ten times. The rearrangement links TRBV28 to TRBJ1-5; no firm D call. V was pared by 10 bases and J by 4 bases, with 11 bases between. The CDR3 length is 12 residues. Germline V lookup: CDR1 MDHEN, CDR2 SYDVKM. DNA for the CDR3: TGTGCCACCTCGACAATTAATCAGCCCCAGCATTTT. Translated: CATSTINQPQHF.

This clone came up many times. This chain links TRBV9 with TRBJ2-7; tentatively, D is TRBD2 (5 bases). This CDR3 is built from 13 residues. CDR1 is SGDLS, CDR2 YYNGEE, per germline. Trimming left V 0 bases short and J 5 bases short, with 9 bases between. DNA for the CDR3: TGTGCCAGCAGCGTAGGCGGACTCGACGAGCAGTACTTC. Translating it yields CASSVGGLDEQYF. Looking up the rest from reference TRBV9 and TRBJ2-7 gives the full variable domain: DSGVTQTPKHLITATGQRVTLRCSPRSGDLSVYWYQQSLDQGLQFLIQYYNGEERAKGNILERFSAQQFPDLHSELNLSSLELGDSALYFCASSVGGLDEQYFGPGTRLTVT.

This clone was seen a few times. A much larger clone lies a single base off, so this may be a read error. Other DNA sequences in the same sample also yield this CDR3. J is TRBJ1-2 and V is TRBV29-1; D remains unclear. The CDR3 has 12 residues. Germline V gene lookup returns CDR1 SQVTM and CDR2 ANQGSEA. Trimming took 4 bases from V and 7 from J, leaving 13 bases between them. This CDR3 reads CSVAGIKAGYTF. The DNA for the CDR3 is TGCAGCGTTGCGGGTATTAAGGCTGGCTACACCTTC.